This T cell receptor (beta chain) originates from a study of OX40 agonist ivuxolimab in advanced cancers. Findings and limits, study-wide: Not determined was the antigen specificity of the expanded peripheral T cells. At doses 0.1 to 3.0 mg/kg, CD4+ and CD8+ clones expanded. Average numbers of expanded clones were greater in CD8+ T cells than in CD4+.

To note about this clone: Its matching antigen is unknown.

The repertoire was sequenced with immunoSEQ multiplex PCR; TCRdb's copy has only in-frame clones and lacks some. This table has some 70,000 clones, around nine tenths appearing once. V lost 6 bases to trimming and J lost 12 bases, with 21 bases between them. This CDR3 is built from 15 residues. Germline assignment: CDR1 MNHEY and CDR2 SVGAGI. The chain employs TRBV6-5 and TRBJ1-6; D is ambiguous. This TCR derives from an adult with an advanced solid tumor such as melanoma, head and neck, liver or kidney cancer. Material: CD4+ or CD8+ T cells sorted from blood, obtained in a trial of the OX40 agonist ivuxolimab. The CDR3 region is CASSPDPRRLKPLHF. CDR3 coding DNA: TGTGCCAGCAGCCCGGACCCTCGCCGATTGAAACCCCTCCACTTT.